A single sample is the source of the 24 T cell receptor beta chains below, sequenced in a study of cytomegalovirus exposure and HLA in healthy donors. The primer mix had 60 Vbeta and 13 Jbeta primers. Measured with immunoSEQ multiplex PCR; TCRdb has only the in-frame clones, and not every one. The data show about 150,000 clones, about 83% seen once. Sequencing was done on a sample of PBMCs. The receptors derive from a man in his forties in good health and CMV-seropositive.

CDR3 DNA sequence: TGTGCCAGCTCACCAAAAATTAATGCGAACACCGGGGAGCTGTTTTTT. Residues: CASSPKINANTGELFF. V gene TRBV18 combines with J gene TRBJ2-2; D is undetermined. V lost 2 bases and J 0 bases, leaving 10 bases between the germline ends. CDR1 is KGHSH, CDR2 LQKENI, per germline. This CDR3 is 16 amino acids long.

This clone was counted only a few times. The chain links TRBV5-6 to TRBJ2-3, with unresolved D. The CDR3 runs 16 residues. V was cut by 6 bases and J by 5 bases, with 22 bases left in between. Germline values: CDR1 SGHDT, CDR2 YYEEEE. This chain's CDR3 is CASNRLKRKFGDTQYF. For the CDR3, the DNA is TGTGCCAGCAATAGACTTAAACGGAAGTTTGGAGATACGCAGTATTTT. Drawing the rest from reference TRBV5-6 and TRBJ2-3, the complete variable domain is DAGVTQSPTHLIKTRGQQVTLRCSPKSGHDTVSWYQQALGQGPQFIFQYYEEEERQRGNFPDRFSGHQFPNYSSELNVNALLLGDSALYLCASNRLKRKFGDTQYFGPGTRLTVL.

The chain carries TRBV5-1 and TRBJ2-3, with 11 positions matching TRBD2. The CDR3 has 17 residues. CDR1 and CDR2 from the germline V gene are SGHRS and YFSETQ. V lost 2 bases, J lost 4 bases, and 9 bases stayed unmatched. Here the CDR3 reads CASSFNSGRANPDTQYF. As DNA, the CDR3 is TGCGCCAGCAGCTTTAATAGCGGGAGGGCCAACCCAGATACGCAGTATTTT.

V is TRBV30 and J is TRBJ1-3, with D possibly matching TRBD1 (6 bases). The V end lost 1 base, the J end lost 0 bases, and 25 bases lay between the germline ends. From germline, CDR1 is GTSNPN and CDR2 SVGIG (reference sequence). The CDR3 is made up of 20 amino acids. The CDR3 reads CAWSGPSDRSPVLSGNTIYF. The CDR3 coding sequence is TGTGCCTGGAGTGGCCCCTCCGACAGGTCTCCCGTCCTCTCTGGAAACACCATATATTTT.

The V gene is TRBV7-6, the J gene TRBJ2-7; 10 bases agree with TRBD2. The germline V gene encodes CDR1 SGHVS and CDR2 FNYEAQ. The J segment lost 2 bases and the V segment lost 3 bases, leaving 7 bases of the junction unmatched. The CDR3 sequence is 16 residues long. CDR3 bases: TGTGCCAGCAGCTTGTCCCTAGCGGGAGCCACCTACGAGCAGTACTTC. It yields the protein CASSLSLAGATYEQYF.

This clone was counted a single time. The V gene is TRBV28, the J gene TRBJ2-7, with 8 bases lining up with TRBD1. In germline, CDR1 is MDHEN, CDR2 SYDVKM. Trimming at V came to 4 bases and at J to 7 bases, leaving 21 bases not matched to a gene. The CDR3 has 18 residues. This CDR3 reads CASSSGIPGQVPYEEQYF. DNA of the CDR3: TGTGCCAGCAGTTCTGGGATCCCGGGACAGGTTCCCTACGAGGAGCAGTACTTC.

The CDR3 here is CASSPPGTTLDTQYF. The CDR3 DNA is TGCGCCAGCAGCCCTCCGGGAACCACATTAGATACGCAGTATTTT. The chain combines TRBV5-1 with TRBJ2-3; D perhaps matches TRBD2 (5 bases). Trimming took 4 bases from V and 5 from J, leaving 17 bases between them. The CDR3 has 15 residues. Per the germline V gene, CDR1 is SGHRS and CDR2 is YFSETQ.

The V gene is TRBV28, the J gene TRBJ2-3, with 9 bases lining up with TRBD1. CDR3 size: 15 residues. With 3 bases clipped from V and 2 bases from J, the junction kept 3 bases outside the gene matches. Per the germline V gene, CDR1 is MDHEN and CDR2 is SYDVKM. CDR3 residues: CASSFGTGTTDTQYF. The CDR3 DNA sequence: TGTGCCAGCAGTTTTGGGACAGGGACCACAGATACGCAGTATTTT.

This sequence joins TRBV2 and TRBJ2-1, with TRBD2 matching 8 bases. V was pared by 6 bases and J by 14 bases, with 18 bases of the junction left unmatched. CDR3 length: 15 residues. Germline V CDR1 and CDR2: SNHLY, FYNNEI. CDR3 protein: CASSPRGATDRQKFF. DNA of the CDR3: TGTGCCAGCAGCCCGCGGGGGGCTACCGACAGGCAGAAGTTCTTC.

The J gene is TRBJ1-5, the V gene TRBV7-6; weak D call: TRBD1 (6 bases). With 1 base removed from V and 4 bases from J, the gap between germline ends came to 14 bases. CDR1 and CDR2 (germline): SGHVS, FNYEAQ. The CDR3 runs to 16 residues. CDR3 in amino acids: CASSLGRAGENQPQHF. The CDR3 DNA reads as TGTGCCAGCAGCTTAGGCCGGGCAGGGGAAAATCAGCCCCAGCATTTT.

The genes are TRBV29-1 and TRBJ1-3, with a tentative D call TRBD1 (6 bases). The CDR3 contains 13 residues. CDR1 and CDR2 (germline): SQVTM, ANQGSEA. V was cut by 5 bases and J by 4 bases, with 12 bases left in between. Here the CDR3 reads CSVRGALGNTIYF. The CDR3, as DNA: TGCAGCGTTCGGGGGGCTCTGGGAAACACCATATATTTT.

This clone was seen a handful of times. CDR3 sequence (DNA): TGTGCCAGCAGTTTACCGAATGCGGCAGGGGGCGAAGGCTACACCTTC. It yields the protein CASSLPNAAGGEGYTF. The chain combines TRBV28 with TRBJ1-2; TRBD1 matches 8 bases. CDR1 is MDHEN and CDR2 is SYDVKM in the germline V gene. The CDR3 runs to 16 residues. Losses at the gene ends were 2 bases for V and 8 bases for J; bases not matched to a gene: 13.

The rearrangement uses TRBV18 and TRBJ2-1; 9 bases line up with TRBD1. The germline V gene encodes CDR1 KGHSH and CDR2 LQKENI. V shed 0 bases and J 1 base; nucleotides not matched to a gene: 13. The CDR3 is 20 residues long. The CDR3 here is CASSPPMSHRGQVSYNEQFF. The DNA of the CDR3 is TGTGCCAGCTCACCACCAATGTCGCACAGGGGGCAGGTATCCTACAATGAGCAGTTCTTC.

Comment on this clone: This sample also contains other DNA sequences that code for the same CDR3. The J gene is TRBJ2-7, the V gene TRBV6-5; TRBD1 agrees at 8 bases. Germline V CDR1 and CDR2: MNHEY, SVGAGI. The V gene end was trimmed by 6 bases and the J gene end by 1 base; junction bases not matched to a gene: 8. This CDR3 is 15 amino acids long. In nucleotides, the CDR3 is TGTGCCAGCAGAAAAGACAGGGGATTATCCTACGAGCAGTACTTC. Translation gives CASRKDRGLSYEQYF.

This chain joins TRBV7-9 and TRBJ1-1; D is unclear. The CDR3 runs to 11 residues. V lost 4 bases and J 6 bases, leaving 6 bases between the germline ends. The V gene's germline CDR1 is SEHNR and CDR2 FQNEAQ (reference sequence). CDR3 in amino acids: CASSSFSEAFF. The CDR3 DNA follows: TGTGCCAGCAGCTCATTTTCTGAAGCTTTCTTT.

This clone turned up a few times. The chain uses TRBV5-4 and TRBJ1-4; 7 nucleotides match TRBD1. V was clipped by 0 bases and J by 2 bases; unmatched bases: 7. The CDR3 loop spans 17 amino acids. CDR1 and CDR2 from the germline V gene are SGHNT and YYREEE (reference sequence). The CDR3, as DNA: TGTGCCAGCAGCTTGGCACAGGGGCGGGCGACTAATGAAAAACTGTTTTTT. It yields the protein CASSLAQGRATNEKLFF.

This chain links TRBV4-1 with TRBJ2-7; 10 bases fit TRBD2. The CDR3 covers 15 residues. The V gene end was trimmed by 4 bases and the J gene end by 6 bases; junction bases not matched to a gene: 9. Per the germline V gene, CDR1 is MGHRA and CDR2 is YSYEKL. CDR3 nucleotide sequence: TGCGCCAGCAGCCCCCGGACTAGCGGCGCCTCCGAGCAGTACTTC. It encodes CASSPRTSGASEQYF.

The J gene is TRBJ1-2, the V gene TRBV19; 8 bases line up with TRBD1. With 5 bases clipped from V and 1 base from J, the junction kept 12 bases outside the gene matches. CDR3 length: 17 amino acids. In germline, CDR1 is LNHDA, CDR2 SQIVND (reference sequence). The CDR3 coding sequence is TGTGCCAGTAGTCCATTAGGACAGGGAGGTTTTAACTATGGCTACACCTTC. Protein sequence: CASSPLGQGGFNYGYTF. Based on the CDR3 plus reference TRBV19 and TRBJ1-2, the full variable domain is DGGITQSPKYLFRKEGQNVTLSCEQNLNHDAMYWYRQDPGQGLRLIYYSQIVNDFQKGDIAEGYSVSREKKESFPLTVTSAQKNPTAFYLCASSPLGQGGFNYGYTFGSGTRLTVV.

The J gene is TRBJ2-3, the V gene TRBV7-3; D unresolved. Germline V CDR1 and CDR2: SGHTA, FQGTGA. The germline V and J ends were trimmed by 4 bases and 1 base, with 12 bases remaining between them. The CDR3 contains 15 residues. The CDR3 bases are TGTGCCAGCAGCTCAATTCCGGTGGGCACAGATACGCAGTATTTT. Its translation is CASSSIPVGTDTQYF.

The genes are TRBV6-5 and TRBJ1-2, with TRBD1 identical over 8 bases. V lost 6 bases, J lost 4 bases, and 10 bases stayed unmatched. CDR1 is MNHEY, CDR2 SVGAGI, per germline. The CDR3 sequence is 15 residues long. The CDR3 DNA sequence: TGTGCCAGCAGAGACAGGGGCGCGGTCGGCTATGGCTACACCTTC. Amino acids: CASRDRGAVGYGYTF.

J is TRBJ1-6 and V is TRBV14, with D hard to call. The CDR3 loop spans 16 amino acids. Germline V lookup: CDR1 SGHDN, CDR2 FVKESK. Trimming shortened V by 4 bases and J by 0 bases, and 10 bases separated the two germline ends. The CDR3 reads CASSLASSSYNSPLHF. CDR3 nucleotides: TGTGCCAGCAGCCTCGCGTCGAGCTCCTATAATTCACCCCTCCACTTT. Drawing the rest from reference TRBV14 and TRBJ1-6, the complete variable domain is EAGVTQFPSHSVIEKGQTVTLRCDPISGHDNLYWYRRVMGKEIKFLLHFVKESKQDESGMPNNRFLAERTGGTYSTLKVQPAELEDSGVYFCASSLASSSYNSPLHFGNGTRLTVT.

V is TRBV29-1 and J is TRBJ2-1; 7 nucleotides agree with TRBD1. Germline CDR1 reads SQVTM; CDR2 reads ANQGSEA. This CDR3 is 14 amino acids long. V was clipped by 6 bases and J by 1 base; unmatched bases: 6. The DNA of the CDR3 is TGCAGCGTGAGGGGGCAGGTGTCCTACAATGAGCAGTTCTTC. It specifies CSVRGQVSYNEQFF.

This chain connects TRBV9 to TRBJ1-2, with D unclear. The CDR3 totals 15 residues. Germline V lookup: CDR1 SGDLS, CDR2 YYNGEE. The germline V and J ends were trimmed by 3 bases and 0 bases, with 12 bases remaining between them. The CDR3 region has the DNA TGTGCCAGCAGCGCTTCCCCAAGCGCTAACTATGGCTACACCTTC. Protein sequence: CASSASPSANYGYTF.

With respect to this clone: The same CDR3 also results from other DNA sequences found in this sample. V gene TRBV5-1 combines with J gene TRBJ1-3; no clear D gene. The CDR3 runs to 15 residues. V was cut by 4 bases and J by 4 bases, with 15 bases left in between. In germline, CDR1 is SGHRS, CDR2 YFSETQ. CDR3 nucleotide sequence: TGCGCCAGCAGCCCGGACCAACCGGGGGGAAACACCATATATTTT. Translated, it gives CASSPDQPGGNTIYF. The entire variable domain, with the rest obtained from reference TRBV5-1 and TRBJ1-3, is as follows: KAGVTQTPRYLIKTRGQQVTLSCSPISGHRSVSWYQQTPGQGLQFLFEYFSETQRNKGNFPGRFSGRQFSNSRSEMNVSTLELGDSALYLCASSPDQPGGNTIYFGEGSWLTVV.